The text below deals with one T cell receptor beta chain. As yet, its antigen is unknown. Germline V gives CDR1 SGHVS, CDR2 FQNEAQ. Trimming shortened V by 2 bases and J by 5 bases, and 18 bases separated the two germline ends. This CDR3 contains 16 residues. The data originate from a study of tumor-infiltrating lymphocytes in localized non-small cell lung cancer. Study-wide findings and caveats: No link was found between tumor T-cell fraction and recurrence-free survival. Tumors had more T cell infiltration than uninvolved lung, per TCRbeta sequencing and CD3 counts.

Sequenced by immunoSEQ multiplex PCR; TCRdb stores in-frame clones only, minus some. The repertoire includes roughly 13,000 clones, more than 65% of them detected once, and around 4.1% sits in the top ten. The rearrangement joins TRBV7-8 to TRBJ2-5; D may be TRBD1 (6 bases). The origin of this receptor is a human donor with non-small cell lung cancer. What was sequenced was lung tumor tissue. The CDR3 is CASSLRMGAFGETQYF. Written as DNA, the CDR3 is TGTGCCAGCAGCTTAAGAATGGGGGCGTTCGGGGAGACCCAGTACTTC.